This entry features one TCR beta chain sequence. As yet, its antigen is unknown. These data belong to a study of T cell responses to AZD1222 COVID-19 vaccine. Study findings and constraints: Repertoire sampling occurred only after the peak T cell response. Spike-specific TCR breadth and depth went up after people got two AZD1222 doses. Baseline serology detected seropositivity in only six or seven AZD1222 recipients.

Sequencing was performed with immunoSEQ multiplex PCR; in TCRdb, only in-frame clones are kept and a portion is missing. The table shows around 140,000 clones, with 91% occurring only once. The sequence was obtained from an adult who received the MenACWY meningococcal vaccine as a control. Sequenced here: peripheral blood, sampled 28 days after the second dose of the MenACWY control vaccine.

The CDR3: CAISESTITRSEKLFF. As DNA, the CDR3 is TGTGCCATCAGTGAGTCAACTATAACTAGGAGTGAAAAACTGTTTTTT. The chain links TRBV10-3 to TRBJ1-4; D unresolved. Trimming removed 0 bases from V and 7 bases from J, with 15 bases in between. The germline CDR1 and CDR2 sequences are ENHRY and SYGVKD. The CDR3 is made up of 16 amino acids.